This T cell receptor beta chain was recovered during a study of T cells in Graves' hyperthyroidism and ophthalmopathy. TCR beta CDR3 sequences were amplified from RNA transcripts. The HTBI primer set served for first-round RT-PCR of the TCR CDR3. In TCRdb, the multiplex PCR reads were re-called with MiXCR into one record per CDR3 protein. The sample lists 490,000 or so distinct CDR3 sequences, 46% seen once, with about 40% in the top ten. Findings and caveats of the study: Onset of ophthalmopathy came a median around 7.1 months after the model predicted it. Blood also showed most of the thyroid clonotypes that were expanded above 0.001. Ophthalmopathy and stable hyperthyroidism were separated by a 13 V-J model.

This clonotype has a count of ten or more. What it binds is not known. Sequenced sample: peripheral blood or thyroid tissue (not recorded which). This sequence was found in an adult woman with Graves' disease, either hyperthyroidism or ophthalmopathy (not recorded which).

The CDR3 here is CASSFGTASINTIYF. CDR3 DNA: TGTGCCAGCAGCTTCGGGACAGCCTCGATAAACACCATATATTTT. The gene calls are TRBV2 and TRBJ1-3, with 7 bases lining up with TRBD1. The germline CDR1 and CDR2 sequences are SNHLY and FYNNEI. The CDR3 length is 15 residues. The V segment lost 6 bases and the J segment 6 bases; nucleotides outside the gene matches: 11.